The TCR beta chain described here comes from a study of blood T cell repertoires in COVID-19 (dated by TCRdb to about 2020). Study-level background: Collaborator samples came from the United States, Italy and Spain and covered acute and convalescent phases of COVID-19. The repertoires were released in a freely available public database meant as a resource for research on the immune response to SARS-CoV-2. The sample metadata nearly always contained a de-identified subject ID, COVID-19 status, age in years and sex. The samples were drawn from the first 160 participants of the ongoing ImmuneRACE study and from some 1,300 subjects provided by 6 global collaborators. Subjects who had been exposed to COVID-19, were actively infected with it, or had recovered from it provided the deeply sampled blood TCRbeta repertoires that made up the dataset. The material from the prospective study consisted of cDNA or gDNA derived from T cells, B-cell-depleted T cells, or PBMCs. Where available, HLA class I and class II types were obtained from metadata supplied by the sample provider rather than from assay-based typing.

Trimming removed 4 bases from V and 1 base from J, leaving 13 bases between the germline ends. CDR1 and CDR2 are read off the germline V gene as SGHTA and FQGNSA. From the cysteine through the phenylalanine, the CDR3 covers 15 amino acids. The CDR3 DNA has 45 bases and is translated from base 1. General conclusions and limits of the study: Clinical and demographic metadata were provided uncurated, with the amount varying by source and participant.

TCRbeta CDR3 regions were amplified from genomic DNA by means of the immunoSEQ Assay, a bias-controlled multiplex PCR. On the authors' methods: The number of nucleated cells in each sample was estimated from the amplification of reference gene primers within the assay. To quantify the absolute abundance of each unique TCRbeta CDR3 rearrangement, sequence reads were collapsed and filtered. For each sample, productive Simpson clonality was calculated by taking the square root of Simpson's diversity index across productive rearrangements. TCRdb provides this immuneACCESS table in a form limited to in-frame rearrangements. Some clones are lacking; in checked studies, under half of them reflect an unresolved V gene, and why the rest are absent is not known. The V and J calls and clone size were taken over from that table, and D and trimming were inferred from the DNA. The sample table holds just over 650,000 clones, of which about nine tenths were seen once. The ten largest clones take up over 0.2% of the sample.

The collaborating institutions used their own protocols to collect whole blood in K2EDTA tubes. For TCRbeta analysis, collaborators shipped samples in one of three forms: frozen whole blood, isolated PBMCs, or DNA extracted from either of those sample types. To note about this clone: The antigen it binds to is not known. No base-level quality is on record; no much larger clone is a single base apart.

The sequenced sample was peripheral blood. Recombination linked TRBV7-2 to TRBJ1-1, with no reliable assignment of the D segment. The source of this sequence is a woman younger than 30 with acute or convalescent COVID-19. The CDR3 in this case is CASSYQRATNTEAFF. The DNA reads TGTGCCAGCAGCTACCAGCGGGCCACGAACACTGAAGCTTTCTTT.